This T cell receptor beta chain emerged from a study of cytomegalovirus exposure and HLA in healthy donors. As to this clone: What it binds is not known.

PCR was performed using 60 Vbeta and 13 Jbeta primers. The method was immunoSEQ multiplex PCR; TCRdb's version includes in-frame clones alone and lacks a portion of them. The table lists fewer than 140,000 clones, roughly 74% of them singletons, with 2.5% in the top ten. Study-level findings and limits: The classifier reportedly diagnosed cytomegalovirus status with high sensitivity and specificity.

V was shortened by 3 bases and J by 3 bases, with 5 bases between the two germline ends. The germline V gene encodes CDR1 SGHDN and CDR2 FVKESK. The CDR3 length is 13 residues. The chain links TRBV14 to TRBJ2-2; D gene uncertain. The sequenced material came from PBMCs. This receptor was obtained from a man in his forties in good health and CMV-seronegative. CDR3 DNA sequence: TGTGCCAGCAGCCATCAGTACACCGGGGAGCTGTTTTTT. Its translation: CASSHQYTGELFF.